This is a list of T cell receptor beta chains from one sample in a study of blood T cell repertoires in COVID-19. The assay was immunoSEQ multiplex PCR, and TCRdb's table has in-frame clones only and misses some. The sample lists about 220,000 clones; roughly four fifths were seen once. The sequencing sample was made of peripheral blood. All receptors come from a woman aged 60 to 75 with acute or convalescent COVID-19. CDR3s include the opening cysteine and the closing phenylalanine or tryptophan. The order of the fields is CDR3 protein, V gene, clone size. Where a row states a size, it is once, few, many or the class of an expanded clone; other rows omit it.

CASSLSGGGNEQFF | TRBV3-1/TRBV3-2 | .
CASSPTLEEQYF | TRBV7-8 | .
CASSGDRVFSYTF | TRBV2 | once
CASRGQISGNTIYF | TRBV6-5 | .
CASSSGQHTEAFF | TRBV9 | .
CASSLSGHHLKTDTQYF | TRBV5-1 | .
CASSIGLAGSMETQYF | TRBV7-6 | .
CASSELRDYEQYF | TRBV2 | .
CASSSGSEKLFF | TRBV19 | once
CASSRGSGDYEQYF | TRBV4-3 | .
CAWSRGTEAFF | TRBV30 | few
CASRGQESTDTQYF | TRBV9 | .
CASTLAGTTYEQYF | TRBV7-8 | .
CASSQSRVVSSGYTF | TRBV4-1 | .
CASPGAVGGELFF | TRBV28 | .
CASSLQGDGGELFF | TRBV5-1 | once
CASSPKSSTGASGANVLTF | TRBV11-2 | .
CASSPGQGLSYEQYF | TRBV13 | few
CASSLGLGYEQYF | TRBV11-3 | .
CASSRDRAGANVLTF | TRBV6-5 | .
CASSSTRTGSSYNEQFF | TRBV6-2/TRBV6-3 | .
CASKVWPQNTEAFF | TRBV2 | .
CASTTGSGEKLFF | TRBV6-5 | .
CSAIERGAPYEQYF | TRBV20-1 | .
CASSPLEGRTDTQYF | TRBV9 | .
CATSQDRVYEKLFF | TRBV15 | .
CASSPGTGTYEQYF | TRBV3-1/TRBV3-2 | .
CASSSQRSSTDTQYF | TRBV7-2 | .
CASRSMGGTLFHEQYF | TRBV6-2/TRBV6-3 | .
CASSSRQGAGDEQFF | TRBV7-2 | once
CASRGTGVEGNTIYF | TRBV3-1/TRBV3-2 | .
CASSYSTRTLNTEAFF | TRBV6-2/TRBV6-3 | .
CATKTGPYEQYF | TRBV10-3 | .
CASREGPTYNEQFF | TRBV5-1 | .
CASSTGLAGETQYF | TRBV5-6 | .
CASSRTGLQGAFGNEQFF | TRBV5-1 | .
CASSVSGAYYGYTF | TRBV9 | .
CASSRQGRYEQYF | TRBV7-8 | .
CASSATGVGTEAFF | TRBV9 | .
CASSLGLSWNEQFF | TRBV3-1/TRBV3-2 | .
CASSQGTASTDTQYF | TRBV4-3 | .
CASRGDRGVIYEQYF | TRBV7-3 | once
CASSVDSSGNSYNEQFF | TRBV9 | .
CAIRTDQGLTGTGELFF | TRBV10-3 | .
CASSFTGRGYGYTF | TRBV7-2 | .
CASSQDNRVSGGYTF | TRBV7-9 | once
CASSFAGNQPQHF | TRBV28 | few